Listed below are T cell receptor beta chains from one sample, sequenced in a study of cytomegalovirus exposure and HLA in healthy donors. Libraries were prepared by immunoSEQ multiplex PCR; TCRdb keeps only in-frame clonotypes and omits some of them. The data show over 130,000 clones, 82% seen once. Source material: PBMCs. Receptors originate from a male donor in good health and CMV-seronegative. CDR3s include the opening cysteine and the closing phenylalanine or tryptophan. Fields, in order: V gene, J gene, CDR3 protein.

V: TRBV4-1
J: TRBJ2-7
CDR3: CASSQEEIAGYEQYF

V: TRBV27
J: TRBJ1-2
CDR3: CASNHGNSPYGYTF

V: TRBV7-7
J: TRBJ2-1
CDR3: CASSYGLLGRNEQFF

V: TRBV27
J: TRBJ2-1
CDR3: CASSLIGRAGSNEQFF

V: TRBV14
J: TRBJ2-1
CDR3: CASSPRGRGVYNEQFF

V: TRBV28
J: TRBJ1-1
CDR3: CASSGRINTEAFF

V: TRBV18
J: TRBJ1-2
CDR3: CASSPPGGSIYGYTF

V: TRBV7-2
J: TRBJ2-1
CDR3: CASSLNERGHYNEQFF

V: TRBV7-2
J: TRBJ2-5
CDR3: CASSLVADRGRETQYF

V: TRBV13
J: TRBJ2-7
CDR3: CASSPRDRGLRASYEQYF

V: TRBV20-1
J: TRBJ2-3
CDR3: CSAKRQLPHF